This is a list of T cell receptor beta chains from one sample in a study of OX40 agonist ivuxolimab in advanced cancers. Here immunoSEQ multiplex PCR was the method, and the copy in TCRdb shows in-frame clones only, minus some. The sample gives 55,000 to 70,000 clones, about 85% of which show up once; approximately 5% is in the top ten. This specimen was CD4+ or CD8+ T cells sorted from blood, taken in a trial of the OX40 agonist ivuxolimab. The receptor set was obtained from an adult with an advanced solid tumor such as melanoma, head and neck, liver or kidney cancer. Both conserved end residues are part of each CDR3. The order of the fields is D gene, clone size, V gene, J gene, CDR3 protein, CDR3 DNA. The D gene is left open where the match is weak. Rows give clone size only sometimes, using once, few, many, or a class for an expanded clone.

TRBD1	-	TRBV7-8	TRBJ1-5	CASSTRTGGAQHF	TGTGCCAGCAGCACCCGGACAGGGGGGGCCCAGCATTTT
TRBD1	-	TRBV19	TRBJ2-2	CASSMDRQGRRTGELFF	TGTGCCAGTAGTATGGACAGACAGGGACGAAGGACCGGGGAGCTGTTTTTT
-	medium-sized	TRBV4-1	TRBJ2-2	CASSHPPRGNTGELFF	TGCGCCAGCAGCCACCCTCCCCGGGGGAACACCGGGGAGCTGTTTTTT
TRBD2	few	TRBV7-6	TRBJ2-2	CASSLLAAGMGANTGELFF	TGTGCCAGCAGCCTACTAGCGGCAGGGATGGGAGCGAACACCGGGGAGCTGTTTTTT
-	-	TRBV7-8	TRBJ2-7	CASSRISDYEQYF	TGTGCCAGCAGCCGTATCTCGGACTACGAGCAGTACTTC
-	once	TRBV27	TRBJ2-5	CASSPRRAETQYF	TGTGCCAGCAGTCCCCGGCGGGCGGAGACCCAGTACTTC
-	-	TRBV12-5	TRBJ1-4	CASGGQGQPNEKLFF	TGTGCTAGTGGAGGCCAGGGGCAGCCTAATGAAAAACTGTTTTTT
-	-	TRBV27	TRBJ1-1	CASSLTRGGTEAFF	TGTGCCAGCAGTTTGACCCGCGGGGGCACTGAAGCTTTCTTT
-	-	TRBV27	TRBJ1-1	CASSFMGSTEAFF	TGTGCCAGCAGTTTCATGGGTAGCACTGAAGCTTTCTTT
-	-	TRBV6-1	TRBJ2-1	CASSYNEQFF	TGTGCCAGCAGTTACAATGAGCAGTTCTTC
-	-	TRBV7-6	TRBJ1-4	CASKGLNEKLFF	TGTGCCAGCAAAGGCCTAAATGAAAAACTGTTTTTT
TRBD1	-	TRBV7-2	TRBJ1-1	CASSLAPDRVTEAFF	TGTGCCAGCAGCTTAGCACCGGACAGGGTCACTGAAGCTTTCTTT
-	-	TRBV28	TRBJ1-1	CASSSRGPRGTEAFF	TGTGCCAGCAGTTCCCGGGGCCCGCGAGGGACTGAAGCTTTCTTT
-	-	TRBV4-1	TRBJ2-5	CASTREPGRETQYF	TGCGCCAGCACCAGAGAGCCAGGGCGGGAGACCCAGTACTTC
TRBD1	-	TRBV2	TRBJ2-3	CASRETGGADTQYF	TGTGCCAGCAGAGAGACAGGGGGCGCAGATACGCAGTATTTT
-	few	TRBV7-2	TRBJ1-6	CASSPQGDNSPLHF	TGTGCCAGCAGCCCGCAGGGAGATAATTCACCCCTCCACTTT
-	-	TRBV11-2	TRBJ2-1	CAITPRGSSYNEQFF	TGTGCCATCACACCTCGCGGCTCCTCCTACAATGAGCAGTTCTTC
-	-	TRBV5-4	TRBJ2-5	CASSSLPSTEWTQYF	TGTGCCAGCAGCTCCCTCCCCTCGACAGAGTGGACCCAGTACTTC
-	-	TRBV6-1	TRBJ2-2	CASSEGHPTGELFF	TGTGCCAGCAGTGAGGGGCACCCCACCGGGGAGCTGTTTTTT
-	-	TRBV28	TRBJ1-5	CASSPPQGSNQPQHF	TGTGCCAGCAGCCCACCGCAGGGTAGCAATCAGCCCCAGCATTTT
TRBD1	-	TRBV7-9	TRBJ1-2	CASSLILTGGISNYGYTF	TGTGCCAGCAGCTTAATTTTGACAGGGGGGATTTCTAACTATGGCTACACCTTC
-	-	TRBV9	TRBJ2-6	CASSVAYISQGGANVLTF	TGTGCCAGCAGCGTCGCCTACATTTCCCAGGGCGGGGCCAACGTCCTGACTTTC
TRBD1	-	TRBV5-6	TRBJ2-7	CASSSRGPSIYEQYF	TGTGCCAGCAGCAGCAGGGGGCCTTCCATCTACGAGCAGTACTTC
-	-	TRBV6-5	TRBJ1-2	CASSQQGGNGYTF	TGTGCCAGCAGTCAACAGGGAGGGAATGGCTACACCTTC